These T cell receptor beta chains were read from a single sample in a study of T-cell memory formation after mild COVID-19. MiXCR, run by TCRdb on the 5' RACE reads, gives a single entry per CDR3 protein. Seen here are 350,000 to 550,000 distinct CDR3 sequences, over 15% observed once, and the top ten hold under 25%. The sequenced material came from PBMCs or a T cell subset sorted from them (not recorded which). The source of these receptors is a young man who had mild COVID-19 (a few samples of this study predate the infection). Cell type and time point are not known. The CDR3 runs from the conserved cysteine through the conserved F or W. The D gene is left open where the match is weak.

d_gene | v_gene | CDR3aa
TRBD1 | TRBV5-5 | CASSGLTGLAAGELFF
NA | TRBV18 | CASSPPGGKGLNEQFF
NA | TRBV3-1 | CASNPGGYGQGPTIQYF
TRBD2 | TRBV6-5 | CASSRRGGLVGLGPDTQYF
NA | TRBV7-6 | CASSSPFRGTGEQFF
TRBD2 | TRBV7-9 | CASSNGASGGRQETQYF
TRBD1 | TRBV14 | CASRSGPGGTEAFF
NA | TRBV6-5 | CASSEGFGGYEQYF
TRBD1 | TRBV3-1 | CASSGLTTGDYIQYF
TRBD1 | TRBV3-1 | CASSGQVNTEAFF
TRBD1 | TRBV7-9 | CASSLGTRGRGSPSPLHF
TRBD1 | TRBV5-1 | CASSPGDRLSGNTIYF
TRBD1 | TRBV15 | CATSTLQGAATEAFF
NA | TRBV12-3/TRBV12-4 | CASSPSGRSLLFMNTEAFF
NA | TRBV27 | CASPGQLWREQFF
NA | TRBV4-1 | CASSQADKTGPWGQPQHF
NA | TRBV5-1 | CASSYTGRVNTEAFF
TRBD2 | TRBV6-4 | CASSSGGATDTQYF
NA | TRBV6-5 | CASRSLELEGEQFF
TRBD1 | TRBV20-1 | CSAVRDRANYGYTF
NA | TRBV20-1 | CSARETGRDEQFF
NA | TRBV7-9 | CASSPAGRSETQYF
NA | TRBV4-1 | CASSQDLDAFSYEQYF
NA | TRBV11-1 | CASSLPGSSYEQYF
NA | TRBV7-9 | CASSSLVSGEGGYTF
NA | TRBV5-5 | CASSLDIAYEQYF
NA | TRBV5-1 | CASSLLQSSYNEQFF
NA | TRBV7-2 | CASILVWGLGTEAFF
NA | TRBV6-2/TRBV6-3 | CAASDNQETQYF
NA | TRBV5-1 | CASSLAGDSSYNEQFF
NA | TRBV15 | CATSRPQVPGSTGWNQPQHF
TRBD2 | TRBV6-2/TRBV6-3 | CASSPGGVAGSKNNEQFF
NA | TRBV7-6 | CASSLVEGGGEQFF
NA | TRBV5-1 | CASRSGTVGNSPLHF
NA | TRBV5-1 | CASSLGLKHETQYF